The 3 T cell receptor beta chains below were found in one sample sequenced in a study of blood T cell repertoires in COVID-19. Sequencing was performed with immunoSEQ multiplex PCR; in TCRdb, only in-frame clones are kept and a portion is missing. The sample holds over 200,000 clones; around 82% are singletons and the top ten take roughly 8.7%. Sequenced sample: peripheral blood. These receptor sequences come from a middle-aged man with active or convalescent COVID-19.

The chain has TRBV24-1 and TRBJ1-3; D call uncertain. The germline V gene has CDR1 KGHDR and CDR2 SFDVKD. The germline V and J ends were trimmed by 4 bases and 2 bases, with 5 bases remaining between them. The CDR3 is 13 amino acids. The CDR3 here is CATSEPAGNTIYF. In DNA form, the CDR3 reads TGTGCCACCAGTGAACCAGCTGGAAACACCATATATTTT.

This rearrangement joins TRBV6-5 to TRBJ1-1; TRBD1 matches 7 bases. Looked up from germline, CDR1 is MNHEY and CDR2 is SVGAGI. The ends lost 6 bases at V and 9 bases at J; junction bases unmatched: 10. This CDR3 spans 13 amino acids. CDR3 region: CASSGDGTVKAFF. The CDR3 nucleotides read TGTGCCAGCAGCGGGGACGGGACAGTTAAAGCTTTCTTT.

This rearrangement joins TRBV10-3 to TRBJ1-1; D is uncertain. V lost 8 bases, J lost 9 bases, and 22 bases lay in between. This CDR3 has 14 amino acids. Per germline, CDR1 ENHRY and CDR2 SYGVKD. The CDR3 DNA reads TGTGCCATCTCAACATCCCAGGAAATTTACCAAGCTTTCTTT. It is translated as CAISTSQEIYQAFF.